This TCR beta chain was captured by sequencing in a study of blood T cell repertoires in COVID-19. About the study: There were acute and convalescent COVID-19 samples, and they came from the United States, Italy and Spain.

V was pared by 4 bases and J by 2 bases, with 6 bases of the junction left unmatched. Germline assignment: CDR1 WNHNN and CDR2 SYGVQD (reference sequence). The CDR3 runs 16 residues. TCRdb's table, derived via immunoSEQ multiplex PCR, lists solely in-frame clones and lacks some. Of under 130,000 clones in the sample, roughly four fifths were seen once. The rearrangement uses TRBV10-1 and TRBJ2-1; 9 bases are shared with TRBD2. Sequenced input: peripheral blood. The sequence derives from a man between 65 and 79 years old with active or convalescent COVID-19. CDR3 amino acids: CASSGSSGSTYNEQFF. CDR3 coding DNA: TGCGCCAGCAGTGGTAGTAGCGGGAGCACCTACAATGAGCAGTTCTTC.